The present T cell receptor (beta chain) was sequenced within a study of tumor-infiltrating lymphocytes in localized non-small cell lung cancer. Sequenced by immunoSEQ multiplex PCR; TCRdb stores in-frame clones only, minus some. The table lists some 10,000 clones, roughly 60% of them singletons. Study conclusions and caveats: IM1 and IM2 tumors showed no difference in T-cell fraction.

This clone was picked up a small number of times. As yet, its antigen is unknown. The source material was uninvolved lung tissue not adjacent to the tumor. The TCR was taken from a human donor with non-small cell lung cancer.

DNA of the CDR3: TGTGCCAGCAGTTTTCAGGAGAACACTGAAGCTTTCTTT. Amino acids: CASSFQENTEAFF. The chain combines TRBV27 with TRBJ1-1; D is undetermined. The CDR3 has 13 amino acids. The V end lost 3 bases, the J end lost 1 base, and 6 bases lay between the germline ends. In germline, CDR1 is MNHEY, CDR2 SMNVEV (reference sequence).